The present TCR beta chain was sequenced within a study of T cell responses to AZD1222 COVID-19 vaccine (dated by TCRdb to about 2021). Looking at the study overall: A total of more than 230 trial participants underwent TCR sequencing, of whom some 210 received two doses of AZD1222 and about 25 received two doses of the MenACWY control vaccine. Enrollment into the trials was organized by age into subgroups of 18-55, 56-69 and 70-plus years, and those subgroups contained about 160, 30 and 59 TCR-sequenced participants, respectively. Summary of the overall study and its limitations: Participants were mostly white British and included more females than males, and it was suggested by the authors that clonal diversity may have been underestimated. Vaccine-associated CD4 TCRs spanned the whole spike protein, with dominant responses in regions 160-218 and 743-854. Because no samples from the day 14 peak response were available, repertoires could be characterized only after the peak T cell response. The 56-69-year group was small, and its depth increase did not reach significance, likely because of low power. Conclusions about previously exposed vaccinees were limited because only six AZD1222 recipients were SARS-CoV-2 seropositive at baseline. Epitopes outside the regions mutated in the B.1.351 and B.1.1.7 variants were reportedly recognized by nearly half of the unique spike-specific TCRs. After two AZD1222 doses, both the breadth and the depth of spike-specific TCRs were significantly higher than at day 0 and than in MenACWY recipients.

The time point label on this specimen signifies: about 28 days (+/-7) after the second vaccine dose. AZD1222 recipients with second doses at about 4 weeks or about 12 weeks were pooled, because spike-specific TCR depth and breadth did not differ between schedules. Vaccinee samples were obtained from the UK trials COV001 and COV002, which included a single-blind randomized controlled phase 2/3 trial of AZD1222 (ChAdOx1 nCoV-19) in healthy adults. Trial participant PBMC samples were collected at day 0 and day 28 after the second dose for TCRbeta chain sequencing. Note on this clone: Which antigen it targets is not known. There are no base qualities to consult, and no much larger clone falls within one base.

The CDR3 regions of human TCRbeta chains were analyzed by immunosequencing. The authors' pipeline ran thus. Repertoire TCRs were matched against a reference library of SARS-CoV-2-specific TCRs generated with the MIRA antigen-specificity platform. Breadth meant the fraction of unique TCRs that were SARS-CoV-2-associated, whereas depth meant the fraction of total T cells that were SARS-CoV-2-associated. Using the MIRA data, each spike-specific TCR was mapped to the spike region that the TCR reacts to and placed in a CD4 or CD8 class. Log10-transformed breadth and depth values were compared by one-way ANOVA with Sidak's multiple comparisons tests. TCRdb retrieved this table from immuneACCESS and kept in-frame rearrangements only. Not all clones are present; in checked studies, unresolved V genes account for under half, and no reason is known for the remainder. That table gives V, J and clone size, and the DNA gave D and trimming. For this sample the table gives 150,000 to 200,000 clones, of which roughly nine tenths were detected only once. The ten most abundant clones make up 3.4% of the sample.

The CDR3 contains 14 residues, cysteine and phenylalanine counted. The entry retains the CDR3 DNA only, 42 bases that are in frame from base 1. CDR1 is given as SNHLY and CDR2 as FYNNEI, both from the germline V gene. Germline trimming: 6 bases from V, 4 bases from J; junction bases outside gene matches: 8. The clonotype was recovered from an adult who received the AZD1222 COVID-19 vaccine. The sample consisted of peripheral blood, taken 28 days after the second AZD1222 dose. The chain joins TRBV2 to TRBJ2-7; the central 8 bases match TRBD2. The DNA sequence follows: TGTGCCAGCAGACCCAGCGGGAGCGCTTACGAGCAGTACTTC. Translated, it gives CASRPSGSAYEQYF.